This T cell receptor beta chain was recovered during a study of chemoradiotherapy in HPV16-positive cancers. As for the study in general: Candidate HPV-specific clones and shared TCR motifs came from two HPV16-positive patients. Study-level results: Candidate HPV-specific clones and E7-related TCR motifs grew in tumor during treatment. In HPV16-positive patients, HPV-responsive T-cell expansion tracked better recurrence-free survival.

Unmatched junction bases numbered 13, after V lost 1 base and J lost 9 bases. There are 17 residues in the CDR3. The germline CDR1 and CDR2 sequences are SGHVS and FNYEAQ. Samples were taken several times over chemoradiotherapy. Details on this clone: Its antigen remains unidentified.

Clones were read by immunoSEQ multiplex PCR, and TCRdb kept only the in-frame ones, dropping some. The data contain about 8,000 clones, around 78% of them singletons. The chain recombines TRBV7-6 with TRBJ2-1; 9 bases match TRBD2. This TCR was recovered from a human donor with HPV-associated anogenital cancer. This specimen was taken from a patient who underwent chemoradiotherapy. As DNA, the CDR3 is TGTGCCAGCAGCTTAGGAGGGTCTAGCGGGGTACAGGGTGAGCAGTTCTTC. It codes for CASSLGGSSGVQGEQFF.